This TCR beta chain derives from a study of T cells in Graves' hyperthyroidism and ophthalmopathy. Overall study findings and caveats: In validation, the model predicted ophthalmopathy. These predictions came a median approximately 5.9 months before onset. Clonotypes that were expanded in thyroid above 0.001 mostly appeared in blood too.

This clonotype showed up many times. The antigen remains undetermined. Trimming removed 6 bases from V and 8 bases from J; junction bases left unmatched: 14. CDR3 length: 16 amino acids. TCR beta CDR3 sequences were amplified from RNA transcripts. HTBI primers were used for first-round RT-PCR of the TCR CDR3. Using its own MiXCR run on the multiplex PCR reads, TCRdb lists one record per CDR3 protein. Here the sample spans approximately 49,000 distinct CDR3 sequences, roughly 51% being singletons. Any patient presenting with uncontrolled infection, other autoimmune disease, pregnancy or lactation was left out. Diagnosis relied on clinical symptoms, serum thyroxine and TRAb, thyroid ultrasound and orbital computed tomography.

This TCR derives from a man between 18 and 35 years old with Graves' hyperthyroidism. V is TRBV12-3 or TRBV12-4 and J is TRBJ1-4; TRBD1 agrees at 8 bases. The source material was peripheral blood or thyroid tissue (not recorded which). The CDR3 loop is CASRYQRSGGLEKLFF. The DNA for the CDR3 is TGTGCCAGCAGATATCAAAGGTCAGGGGGCTTGGAAAAACTGTTTTTT.